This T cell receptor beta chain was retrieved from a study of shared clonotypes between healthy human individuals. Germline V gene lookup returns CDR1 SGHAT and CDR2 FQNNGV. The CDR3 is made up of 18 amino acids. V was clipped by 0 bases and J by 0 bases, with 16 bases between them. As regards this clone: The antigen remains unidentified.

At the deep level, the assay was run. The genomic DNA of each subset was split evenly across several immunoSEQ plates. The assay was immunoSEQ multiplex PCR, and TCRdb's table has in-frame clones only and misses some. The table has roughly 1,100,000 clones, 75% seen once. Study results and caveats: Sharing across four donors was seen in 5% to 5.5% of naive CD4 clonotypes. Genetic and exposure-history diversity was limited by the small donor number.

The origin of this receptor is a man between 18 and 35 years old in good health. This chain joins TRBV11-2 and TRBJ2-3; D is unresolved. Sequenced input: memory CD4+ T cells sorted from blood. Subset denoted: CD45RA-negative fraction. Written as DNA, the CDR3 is TGTGCCAGCAGCTTAGATCGAACTGCCCTTACTAGCACAGATACGCAGTATTTT. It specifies CASSLDRTALTSTDTQYF.